The 13 T cell receptor beta chains below were found in one sample sequenced in a study of vaccination effects on CD4 cells after COVID-19. Subsequent to a culture period of 10 to 11 days, CD4+ T cells were isolated. It was two doses of either the BNT162b2 or mRNA-1273 vaccine that participants received. TCRdb keeps only in-frame clones here, not all; method: immunoSEQ multiplex PCR. The sample carries 65,000 to 90,000 clones, less than 75% recorded once. Antigens for these TCRs are unknown. The sequenced sample was CD4+ T cells from PBMCs cultured without peptide, obtained after COVID-19 vaccination. All receptors come from a human donor who received a COVID-19 vaccine.

This chain uses TRBV19 with TRBJ2-2; D may correspond to TRBD1 or TRBD2 (5 bases each). Per germline, CDR1 LNHDA and CDR2 SQIVND (reference sequence). CDR3 length equals 14 residues. Trimming cost V 4 bases and J 3 bases, with 9 bases left between them. CDR3 amino acids: CASSRGADTGELFF. CDR3 nucleotides: TGTGCCAGTAGTAGAGGGGCGGACACCGGGGAGCTGTTTTTT.

This clone was seen just once. CDR3 DNA: TGTGCCAGCAGCTTGGAGGGACAGGAGGCCTACGAGCAGTACGTC. Translating it yields CASSLEGQEAYEQYV. V and J are TRBV5-5 and TRBJ2-7, with TRBD1 matching over 8 bases. The ends lost 0 bases at V and 2 bases at J; junction bases unmatched: 4. Germline CDR1 reads SGHKS; CDR2 reads YYEKEE (reference sequence). The CDR3 length is 15 residues.

The genes are TRBV6-5 and TRBJ2-5; D ambiguous. CDR1 is MNHEY and CDR2 is SVGAGI in the germline V gene. This CDR3 contains 12 residues. V dropped 11 bases and J dropped 4 bases, with 14 bases sitting between them. The CDR3 region is CALLGNGETQYF. CDR3 nucleotide sequence: TGTGCCCTCCTTGGGAATGGAGAGACCCAGTACTTC.

V gene TRBV15 combines with J gene TRBJ2-6; TRBD1 might be the D (5 bases). Germline values: CDR1 LNHNV, CDR2 YYDKDF (reference sequence). V was trimmed by 5 bases and J by 0 bases, leaving 5 bases between them. The CDR3 extends over 14 amino acids. The CDR3 sequence is CATSDSSGANVLTF. The CDR3 bases are TGTGCCACCAGCGACAGCTCTGGGGCCAACGTCCTGACTTTC.

The gene calls are TRBV7-8 and TRBJ1-1, with no clear D. CDR3 length: 13 residues. V lost 5 bases to trimming and J lost 3 bases, with 10 bases between them. Germline V gene lookup returns CDR1 SGHVS and CDR2 FQNEAQ. The CDR3 spells CASSPRRHTEAFF. CDR3 bases: TGTGCCAGCAGCCCCCGTCGTCACACTGAAGCTTTCTTT. The full variable domain, completed using reference TRBV7-8 and TRBJ1-1, is GAGVSQSPRYKVAKRGQDVALRCDPISGHVSLFWYQQALGQGPEFLTYFQNEAQLDKSGLPSDRFFAERPEGSVSTLKIQRTQQEDSAVYLCASSPRRHTEAFFGQGTRLTVV.

V and J are TRBV6-1 and TRBJ2-1; D remains unclear. Between the trimmed V and J ends, which lost 6 bases and 8 bases, there was a span of 11 bases. Germline V CDR1 and CDR2: MNHNS, SASEGT. The CDR3 totals 12 residues. CDR3: CASSPVMDEQFF. The CDR3 nucleotides read TGTGCCAGCAGCCCCGTAATGGATGAGCAGTTCTTC.

The chain has TRBV11-2 and TRBJ1-3; D remains ambiguous. The germline gives CDR1 SGHAT, CDR2 FQNNGV. V was shortened by 4 bases and J by 3 bases, with 4 bases between the two germline ends. This CDR3 region has 12 residues. CDR3 protein: CASSSYGNTIYF. DNA of the CDR3: TGTGCCAGCAGCTCGTATGGAAACACCATATATTTT.

The chain links TRBV5-1 to TRBJ2-3; D unresolved. The germline V gene encodes CDR1 SGHRS and CDR2 YFSETQ. V was cut by 0 bases and J by 2 bases, with 7 bases left in between. The length of the CDR3 is 14 residues. In DNA form, the CDR3 reads TGCGCCAGCAGCTTGGCGTTACCCACAGATACGCAGTATTTT. This gives the protein CASSLALPTDTQYF.

This chain uses TRBV19 with TRBJ1-1, with 7 nucleotides matching TRBD1. Trimming cost V 5 bases and J 4 bases; bases outside gene matches: 4. The CDR3 is 13 amino acids. Germline V gene data show CDR1 as LNHDA and CDR2 as SQIVND (reference sequence). The CDR3 region has the DNA TGTGCCAGTAGTTCAGCAGGGGGCACTGAAGCTTTCTTT. Its protein product is CASSSAGGTEAFF.

This chain uses TRBV5-6 with TRBJ1-4; 8 bases are shared with TRBD1. The CDR3 runs to 15 residues. Germline CDR1 is SGHDT and CDR2 is YYEEEE. Germline trimming cut 0 bases from V and 7 bases from J; bases unmatched to any gene: 5. CDR3 region: CASSLEAGGREKLFF. CDR3 bases: TGTGCCAGCAGCTTGGAGGCAGGGGGCCGTGAAAAACTGTTTTTT.

The J gene is TRBJ1-5, the V gene TRBV5-3; 8 nucleotides line up with TRBD1. TRBV5-3 is reported as an ORF; its role is uncertain. The V and J ends lost 1 base and 3 bases, in that order; junction bases with no gene match: 3. The CDR3 extends over 15 amino acids. For the CDR3, the DNA is TGTGCCAGAAGCTTGCGGGACAGGATCAATCAGCCCCAGCATTTT. The encoded protein is CARSLRDRINQPQHF.

This chain links TRBV4-3 with TRBJ2-2; 8 bases match TRBD1. The V gene's germline CDR1 is LGHNA and CDR2 YSLEER. Trimming removed 2 bases from V and 3 bases from J; junction bases left unmatched: 5. The CDR3 covers 16 residues. The CDR3 protein is CASSQLTGGDTGELFF. CDR3 DNA: TGCGCCAGCAGCCAACTCACAGGGGGAGACACCGGGGAGCTGTTTTTT.

This clone occurred once. The gene calls are TRBV10-3 and TRBJ1-4, with 7 positions matching TRBD1. Germline lookup yields CDR1 ENHRY and CDR2 SYGVKD. Germline trimming cut 6 bases from V and 5 bases from J; bases unmatched to any gene: 6. The CDR3 covers 14 residues. CDR3 loop: CAISADRPNEKLFF. The CDR3 nucleotides are TGTGCCATCAGCGCGGACAGGCCGAATGAAAAACTGTTTTTT.